A selection of T cell receptor beta chains follows, all from one sample in a study of Ad26.COV2.S vaccination and SARS-CoV-2 variants. Clones were read by immunoSEQ multiplex PCR, and TCRdb kept only the in-frame ones, dropping some. The sample comprises about 440,000 clones, roughly 85% of which are singletons, and more than 10% rests with the top ten. The specimen was peripheral blood, collected in a trial of Ad26.COV2.S vaccine versus placebo. The receptors derive from a person aged 18 to 65 who received the Ad26.COV2.S COVID-19 vaccine or a placebo. Both conserved end residues are part of each CDR3. D genes are given only for firm matches. Some rows have no size entry. The others give once, few or many, or a class for an expanded clone.

j_call v_call d_call clone_size cdr3_aa cdr3_nt
TRBJ2-4 TRBV6-6 . . CASSYEPSAKNIQYF TGTGCCAGCAGTTACGAGCCGTCTGCCAAAAACATTCAGTACTTC
TRBJ2-5 TRBV30 TRBD2 . CAWSRTSGRAAQYF TGTGCCTGGAGTAGGACTAGCGGGAGGGCGGCCCAGTACTTC
TRBJ1-2 TRBV5-1 TRBD1 few CASSSAGGNYGYTF TGCGCCAGCAGCTCGGCAGGGGGAAACTATGGCTACACCTTC
TRBJ1-2 TRBV5-6 TRBD1 . CASSSGQGRDYYGYTF TGTGCCAGCAGCTCAGGACAGGGGAGGGACTACTATGGCTACACCTTC
TRBJ1-2 TRBV19 . . CASTGTRTNYGYTF TGTGCCAGTACCGGGACAAGGACTAACTATGGCTACACCTTC
TRBJ1-2 TRBV2 . . CASSDRSAANYGYTF TGTGCCAGCAGTGATAGATCGGCAGCTAACTATGGCTACACCTTC
TRBJ2-3 TRBV4-2 TRBD2 . CASSQYGTSAGDTQYF TGTGCCAGCAGCCAGTACGGGACTAGCGCAGGAGATACGCAGTATTTT
TRBJ2-3 TRBV7-3 . . CASSTRGGTQYF TGTGCCAGCAGCACCAGGGGGGGCACGCAGTATTTT
TRBJ1-1 TRBV28 TRBD1 . CASRGQGLDTEAFF TGTGCCAGCAGGGGACAGGGGTTAGACACTGAAGCTTTCTTT
TRBJ2-5 TRBV5-4 . once CASSLAPGVETQYF TGTGCCAGCAGCTTGGCCCCAGGGGTGGAGACCCAGTACTTC
TRBJ1-3 TRBV5-5 . . CASSLYPPGSSGNTIYF TGTGCCAGCAGCTTGTATCCACCAGGGAGCTCTGGAAACACCATATATTTT
TRBJ2-1 TRBV18 TRBD2 . CASSPLGTSDFGRSYEQFF TGTGCCAGCTCACCACTAGGGACTAGTGACTTCGGGAGGAGTTATGAGCAGTTCTTC
TRBJ1-1 TRBV7-2 . . CASSLASSALNTEAFF TGTGCCAGCAGCTTAGCGAGCTCAGCATTGAACACTGAAGCTTTCTTT
TRBJ1-3 TRBV11-2 . . CASRLTGPGIYF TGTGCCAGCAGACTTACAGGCCCCGGCATATATTTT
TRBJ1-1 TRBV7-3 . . CASSLGSNTEAFF TGTGCCAGCAGCTTAGGTTCGAACACTGAAGCTTTCTTT
TRBJ2-7 TRBV6-6 . . CASSYNDPVDYEQYF TGTGCCAGCAGTTACAACGACCCCGTTGACTACGAGCAGTACTTC
TRBJ1-1 TRBV5-8 TRBD1 . CASSTEWQGVVNTEAFF TGTGCCAGCAGCACGGAGTGGCAGGGGGTAGTGAACACTGAAGCTTTCTTT
TRBJ2-3 TRBV14 TRBD2 . CASSQATLAGGRTDTQYF TGTGCCAGCAGCCAAGCGACCTTAGCGGGAGGTAGGACAGATACGCAGTATTTT
TRBJ2-3 TRBV28 . . CASSLSLASTDTQYF TGTGCCAGCAGTTTATCCCTAGCGAGCACAGATACGCAGTATTTT
TRBJ2-1 TRBV7-2 TRBD2 once CASSTGTSGLGEQFF TGTGCCAGCAGCACCGGGACTAGCGGCCTCGGGGAGCAGTTCTTC
TRBJ2-1 TRBV7-6 . . CASSLIDSSYNEQFF TGTGCCAGCAGCTTAATCGACAGCTCCTACAATGAGCAGTTCTTC
TRBJ2-7 TRBV9 TRBD1 . CASSVEGTVSYEQYF TGTGCCAGCAGCGTAGAGGGGACAGTCTCCTACGAGCAGTACTTC
TRBJ1-2 TRBV30 . . CAWSPGHYGYTF TGTGCCTGGAGCCCGGGACACTATGGCTACACCTTC
TRBJ2-1 TRBV24-1 . many CATSDDRDLQFF TGTGCCACCAGTGATGATAGGGATTTGCAGTTCTTC
TRBJ2-7 TRBV28 . . CASNGGNIRTSYEQYF TGTGCCAGCAATGGGGGAAACATTCGAACTAGCTACGAGCAGTACTTC
TRBJ2-7 TRBV28 . . CASSQLLSEQYF TGTGCCAGCAGTCAACTTTTGTCCGAGCAGTACTTC
TRBJ2-7 TRBV3-1/TRBV3-2 TRBD1 . CASSRTGMYEQYF TGTGCCAGCAGCCGGACAGGGATGTACGAGCAGTACTTC
TRBJ1-2 TRBV5-6 . . CASSLGSIRYGYTF TGTGCCAGCAGCTTGGGCAGTATCCGTTATGGCTACACCTTC
TRBJ1-5 TRBV19 TRBD1 . CASGYDRAQPQHF TGTGCCAGTGGCTATGACAGGGCCCAGCCCCAGCATTTT
TRBJ2-7 TRBV5-6 . . CASSSGHHEGQYF TGTGCCAGCAGCTCGGGACACCATGAAGGGCAGTACTTC
TRBJ2-7 TRBV28 . few CASSWGPAYEQYF TGTGCCAGCAGTTGGGGCCCAGCCTACGAGCAGTACTTC
TRBJ1-1 TRBV7-9 . once CASSLVREKNTEAFF TGTGCCAGCAGCTTAGTTCGGGAAAAGAACACTGAAGCTTTCTTT
TRBJ2-7 TRBV9 TRBD2 once CASSQRGERSYEQYF TGTGCCAGCAGCCAGCGGGGTGAGAGGTCCTACGAGCAGTACTTC
TRBJ2-1 TRBV7-2 . . CASSLPTSASSYNEQFF TGTGCCAGCAGCTTACCCACCTCCGCGAGCTCCTACAATGAGCAGTTCTTC
TRBJ1-2 TRBV29-1 TRBD1 . CSVPDRVARDGGYTF TGCAGCGTCCCAGACAGGGTGGCTAGGGACGGCGGCTACACCTTC
TRBJ1-1 TRBV5-8 . few CARAYTQTNTEAFF TGTGCCAGGGCATATACACAAACGAACACTGAAGCTTTCTTT
TRBJ2-7 TRBV2 TRBD1 . CASSGTGGRNEQYF TGTGCCAGCAGTGGGACAGGGGGCCGCAACGAGCAGTACTTC